The T cell receptor beta chain described here comes from a study of OX40 agonist ivuxolimab in advanced cancers. Study background: Three patients had partial responses: one hepatocellular carcinoma, two cutaneous melanoma. Study-wide results and caveats: There was clonal expansion of CD4+ and CD8+ blood T cells by week 6 at 0.1 to 3.0 mg/kg.

This CDR3 has 15 residues. Germline CDR1 SNHLY, CDR2 FYNNEI. V lost 6 bases and J lost 3; bases outside the gene matches: 4. Comments on this clone: Its antigen is currently unknown.

Some clones are missing from TCRdb's copy, which holds only in-frame ones; the method was immunoSEQ multiplex PCR. The sample records approximately 75,000 clones, around 78% being singletons. The sequenced sample was CD4+ or CD8+ T cells sorted from blood, obtained in a trial of the OX40 agonist ivuxolimab. The TCR was taken from an adult with an advanced solid tumor such as melanoma, head and neck, liver or kidney cancer. The chain couples TRBV2 to TRBJ2-7; 14 bases align to TRBD2. CDR3 region: CASRAGTSGGYEQYF. CDR3 nucleotides: TGTGCCAGCAGGGCCGGGACTAGCGGGGGCTACGAGCAGTACTTC.